Below, 2 T cell receptor beta chains from the same sample are listed, as sequenced in a study of blood T cell repertoires in COVID-19 (dated by TCRdb to the early 2020s). The library was produced with the immunoSEQ multiplex PCR assay. TCRdb carries this immuneACCESS record with in-frame sequences only. Its versions omit some clonotypes, under half of them owing to an unresolved V gene in the studies checked, with the rest unexplained. A total of about 150,000 clones appear in this sample, around 87% of them only once. The top ten constitute 10% to 15% of the sample. Material for sequencing was peripheral blood. These receptors were taken from a young man with COVID-19, enrolled during active disease.

J is TRBJ2-1 and V is TRBV19; no firm D call. The CDR3 covers 14 residues. Germline loops: CDR1 LNHDA, CDR2 SQIVND (reference sequence). The V gene lost 0 bases and the J gene lost 6 bases, with 9 bases spanning the gap. CDR3 loop: CASSIDPSSNEQFF. The CDR3 DNA is TGTGCCAGTAGTATAGATCCCAGTTCCAATGAGCAGTTCTTC.

This chain links TRBV28 with TRBJ1-5, with D unclear. Trimming pared 5 bases from V and 5 bases from J, leaving 16 bases between. The CDR3 is 15 amino acids. Germline V lookup: CDR1 MDHEN, CDR2 SYDVKM. The CDR3 is CASSPVGRTYQPQHF. The CDR3 nucleotides read TGTGCCAGCAGTCCAGTTGGGAGGACCTATCAGCCCCAGCATTTT. Full variable domain (rest looked up from reference TRBV28 and TRBJ1-5): DVKVTQSSRYLVKRTGEKVFLECVQDMDHENMFWYRQDPGLGLRLIYFSYDVKMKEKGDIPEGYSVSREKKERFSLILESASTNQTSMYLCASSPVGRTYQPQHFGDGTRLSIL.